The 32 T cell receptor beta chains given below trace back to one sample, sequenced in a study of blood T cells in healthy people across ages. A second roughly 6 to 12 cycle PCR used barcoded and J-beta primers. MiXCR was run by TCRdb on the 5' RACE reads, yielding one entry per CDR3 protein. The table shows around 940,000 distinct CDR3 sequences, with approximately 50% occurring only once. The specimen sequenced was blood. Receptors originate from a woman aged 55-69 years in good health.

This clonotype was observed a few times. This rearrangement joins TRBV7-2 to TRBJ2-5, with 12 bases identical to TRBD2. Near its end, the DNA agrees better with TRBJ2-7, so the J call may be wrong. Germline CDR1 reads SGHTA; CDR2 reads FQGNSA. The CDR3 has 14 residues. CDR3 amino acids: CASSFTSGGNEQYF. DNA for the CDR3: TGTGCCAGCAGCTTTACTAGCGGGGGGAACGAGCAGTACTTC.

The rearrangement joins TRBV29-1 to TRBJ2-3; 9 bases line up with TRBD1. The CDR3 is made up of 13 amino acids. The germline V gene encodes CDR1 SQVTM and CDR2 ANQGSEA. The trim removed 7 bases at V and 3 bases at J, leaving 5 bases unmatched. CDR3 bases: TGCAGCGCGGGGGGACAGGGAACAGATACGCAGTATTTT. Translation: CSAGGQGTDTQYF.

This clonotype was seen a few times. This chain connects TRBV6-6 to TRBJ1-4; a weak D match, TRBD1 (5 bases). Germline V gives CDR1 MNHNY, CDR2 SVGAGI (reference sequence). V was pared by 8 bases and J by 6 bases, with 10 bases between. The CDR3 covers 12 residues. The CDR3 sequence: CASRDWDEKLFF. CDR3 DNA sequence: TGTGCCAGCCGGGACTGGGATGAAAAACTGTTTTTT.

The V and J genes are TRBV20-1 and TRBJ2-5; 7 nucleotides align to TRBD2. The CDR3 totals 15 residues. CDR1 and CDR2 (germline): DFQATT, SNEGSKA (reference sequence). J gave up 5 bases and V 0 bases, and 9 bases lay outside the gene matches. CDR3 in amino acids: CSARDHSGVGETQYF. Here the CDR3 DNA reads TGCAGTGCTAGAGATCACAGCGGGGTTGGGGAGACCCAGTACTTC.

The chain couples TRBV29-1 to TRBJ2-7; TRBD1 is a possible D gene (6 bases). Trimming shortened V by 0 bases and J by 2 bases, and 14 bases separated the two germline ends. Germline V lookup: CDR1 SQVTM, CDR2 ANQGSEA. CDR3 length equals 15 residues. The CDR3 loop is CSVEDRDTLTYEQYF. DNA for the CDR3: TGCAGCGTTGAAGATAGGGACACCTTGACCTACGAGCAGTACTTC.

This chain joins TRBV24-1 and TRBJ1-4, with TRBD1 identical over 9 bases. CDR1 is KGHDR and CDR2 is SFDVKD in the germline V gene. The CDR3 sequence is 17 residues long. V trimming: 2 bases; J trimming: 8 bases; junction bases outside the gene matches: 11. CDR3 nucleotides: TGTGCCACCAGTGATTCCGGGACAGGGCTTGATCGCGAAAAACTGTTTTTT. Amino acid sequence: CATSDSGTGLDREKLFF.

V and J are TRBV4-3 and TRBJ2-1; possibly TRBD2 for D (5 bases). The CDR3 spans 16 residues. V lost 0 bases to trimming and J lost 9 bases, with 18 bases between them. Per germline, CDR1 LGHNA and CDR2 YSLEER. For the CDR3, the DNA is TGCGCCAGCAGCCAAGAATGGGGAGTGGTGGTGGGTGAGCAGTTCTTC. Translated, it gives CASSQEWGVVVGEQFF.

This sequence joins TRBV6-5 and TRBJ2-7; 10 bases match TRBD1. CDR1 and CDR2 (germline): MNHEY, SVGAGI. J gave up 2 bases and V 6 bases, and 7 bases lay outside the gene matches. The CDR3 runs to 15 residues. The CDR3 DNA follows: TGTGCCAGCAGCTACGGACAGGGGGGGGCCTACGAGCAGTACTTC. As protein: CASSYGQGGAYEQYF.

This clonotype has just a few counts. The V and J genes are TRBV5-5 and TRBJ2-6; D uncertain. Germline V gene data show CDR1 as SGHKS and CDR2 as YYEKEE (reference sequence). This CDR3 is built from 16 residues. V lost 0 bases, J lost 0 bases, and 7 bases lay in between. The CDR3 reads CASSLELGSGANVLTF. The CDR3 nucleotides are TGTGCCAGCAGCTTGGAATTGGGCTCTGGGGCCAACGTCCTGACTTTC. The full variable domain, rest sourced from reference TRBV5-5 and TRBJ2-6, is DAGVTQSPTHLIKTRGQQVTLRCSPISGHKSVSWYQQVLGQGPQFIFQYYEKEERGRGNFPDRFSARQFPNYSSELNVNALLLGDSALYLCASSLELGSGANVLTFGAGSRLTVL.

The chain combines TRBV20-1 with TRBJ2-1; 11 bases line up with TRBD2. Germline V CDR1 and CDR2: DFQATT, SNEGSKA (reference sequence). CDR3 length: 19 amino acids. The V segment lost 4 bases and the J segment 3 bases; nucleotides outside the gene matches: 17. CDR3 nucleotides: TGCAGTGCTATAGGGATCGAGTGGGTAGCGGGAGGGTACTACAATGAGCAGTTCTTC. The encoded protein is CSAIGIEWVAGGYYNEQFF.

Only a few counts were recorded for this clonotype. The V and J genes are TRBV24-1 and TRBJ2-5; 9 bases line up with TRBD2. The J segment lost 5 bases and the V segment lost 2 bases, leaving 11 bases of the junction unmatched. The CDR3 is 17 amino acids. CDR1 is KGHDR, CDR2 SFDVKD, per germline. The CDR3 protein is CATSDSGSGRTWETQYF. Here the CDR3 DNA reads TGTGCCACCAGTGATTCCGGTAGCGGGAGAACATGGGAGACCCAGTACTTC.

The chain has TRBV27 and TRBJ2-1, with a weak D call TRBD1 (7 bases). The DNA end favors TRBJ2-7, so the J call may be wrong. From germline, CDR1 is MNHEY and CDR2 SMNVEV (reference sequence). The CDR3 covers 14 residues. The CDR3 sequence: CASSSGDRAYEQYF. Here the CDR3 DNA reads TGTGCCAGCAGTTCGGGGGACAGAGCCTACGAGCAGTACTTC.

The CDR3 sequence: CSAIDMWLGEQFF. Here the CDR3 DNA reads TGCAGTGCTATAGATATGTGGTTAGGTGAGCAGTTCTTC. The chain has TRBV20-1 and TRBJ2-1; no firm D call. This CDR3 comprises 13 residues. The germline CDR1 and CDR2 sequences are DFQATT and SNEGSKA (reference sequence). V was shortened by 4 bases and J by 9 bases, with 16 bases between the two germline ends.

This clonotype showed up just a few times. J is TRBJ1-4 and V is TRBV6-6; the match to TRBD1 covers 9 bases. The germline V gene encodes CDR1 MNHNY and CDR2 SVGAGI (reference sequence). There are 16 residues in the CDR3. Unmatched junction bases numbered 8, after V lost 4 bases and J lost 5 bases. The CDR3 protein is CASSSSVGTGNEKLFF. CDR3 bases: TGTGCCAGCAGTTCTTCCGTTGGGACAGGGAATGAAAAACTGTTTTTT.

The J gene is TRBJ2-1, the V gene TRBV20-1; 8 bases agree with TRBD2. The V segment lost 2 bases and the J segment 4 bases; nucleotides outside the gene matches: 4. This CDR3 has 14 amino acids. CDR1 is DFQATT, CDR2 SNEGSKA, per germline (reference sequence). The CDR3 region is CSARTQRGYNEQFF. DNA of the CDR3: TGCAGTGCTAGAACCCAGCGGGGGTACAATGAGCAGTTCTTC.

This clonotype was seen a few times. This rearrangement joins TRBV5-1 to TRBJ2-6; the D is unclear. The ends were cut back, 4 bases at V and 0 bases at J, with 11 bases in the middle. The CDR3 extends over 16 amino acids. The germline gives CDR1 SGHRS, CDR2 YFSETQ. Written as DNA, the CDR3 is TGCGCCAGCAGCCACCCCCAACACTCTGGGGCCAACGTCCTGACTTTC. It encodes CASSHPQHSGANVLTF. The variable domain in full, with the rest retrieved from reference TRBV5-1 and TRBJ2-6, is KAGVTQTPRYLIKTRGQQVTLSCSPISGHRSVSWYQQTPGQGLQFLFEYFSETQRNKGNFPGRFSGRQFSNSRSEMNVSTLELGDSALYLCASSHPQHSGANVLTFGAGSRLTVL.

This chain connects TRBV12-3 or TRBV12-4 to TRBJ1-6; no clear D. CDR3 length equals 14 residues. V gave up 3 bases and J gave up 7 bases, with 10 bases separating them. In DNA form, the CDR3 reads TGTGCCAGCAGTTTGGGCCACGGGAATTCACCCCTCCACTTT. It is translated as CASSLGHGNSPLHF.

This clonotype was recorded once. The chain uses TRBV20-1 and TRBJ2-2, with TRBD2 matching 10 bases. In germline, CDR1 is DFQATT, CDR2 SNEGSKA (reference sequence). V was pared by 0 bases and J by 0 bases, with 4 bases of the junction left unmatched. This CDR3 is 17 amino acids long. The CDR3 protein is CSARDTGLASNTGELFF. The DNA for the CDR3 is TGCAGTGCTAGAGACACGGGACTAGCGTCGAACACCGGGGAGCTGTTTTTT.

In DNA form, the CDR3 reads TGTGCCAGCAGAGCCGGGACTAGCGGCTACAATGAGCAGTTCTTC. It codes for CASRAGTSGYNEQFF. The chain combines TRBV2 with TRBJ2-1; TRBD2 aligns across 11 bases. The CDR3 contains 15 residues. Per germline, CDR1 SNHLY and CDR2 FYNNEI. V lost 6 bases and J lost 3; bases outside the gene matches: 4.

Ten or more counts support this clonotype. The junction departs from the called germline gene at one end, perhaps through a read error. The chain employs TRBV4-1 and TRBJ1-1; 8 nucleotides match TRBD1. In germline, CDR1 is MGHRA, CDR2 YSYEKL. The CDR3 sequence is 14 residues long. The CDR3 loop is CASSQGQGNTEAFF. The CDR3 bases are TGTGCCAGCAGCCAAGGACAGGGGAACACTGAAGCTTTCTTT.

V usage is TRBV29-1 and J usage is TRBJ2-5; D not certain. This CDR3 contains 12 residues. Germline V gives CDR1 SQVTM, CDR2 ANQGSEA. V was trimmed by 2 bases and J by 5 bases, leaving 9 bases between them. The CDR3 reads CSVEPEGETQYF. The CDR3 bases are TGCAGCGTTGAACCTGAAGGGGAGACCCAGTACTTC.

This clonotype showed up just a few times. The rearrangement joins TRBV4-2 to TRBJ2-1; 7 bases line up with TRBD2. The CDR3 covers 16 residues. J lost 0 bases, V lost 4 bases, and 6 bases had no gene match. Germline V gene data show CDR1 as LGHNA and CDR2 as YNFKEQ. The CDR3 here is CASSLTSRSSYNEQFF. The CDR3 DNA follows: TGTGCCAGCAGCCTGACTAGCCGGAGCTCCTACAATGAGCAGTTCTTC.

This clonotype has a count of ten or more. This chain uses TRBV5-5 with TRBJ2-3; possible D gene TRBD1, 5 bases. The CDR3 sequence is 15 residues long. V was trimmed by 0 bases and J by 1 base, leaving 9 bases between them. The germline CDR1 and CDR2 sequences are SGHKS and YYEKEE (reference sequence). In nucleotides, the CDR3 is TGTGCCAGCAGCTTGGGGCAGGGCCGCACAGATACGCAGTATTTT. Translated: CASSLGQGRTDTQYF.

The V call is TRBV12-3 or TRBV12-4, the J call TRBJ1-4; weak D call: TRBD1 (6 bases). There are 15 residues in the CDR3. V dropped 5 bases and J dropped 7 bases, with 17 bases sitting between them. CDR3 residues: CASSRGGRQVEKLFF. The CDR3 bases are TGTGCCAGCAGTCGAGGGGGGCGGCAGGTTGAAAAACTGTTTTTT.

This clonotype was detected a few times. The chain carries TRBV29-1 and TRBJ2-5; D is tentatively TRBD1 or TRBD2 (5 bases each). CDR1 and CDR2 (germline): SQVTM, ANQGSEA. V lost 7 bases and J 4 bases, leaving 13 bases between the germline ends. The CDR3 loop spans 12 amino acids. The CDR3 spells CSARGPLETQYF. In DNA form, the CDR3 reads TGCAGCGCGAGGGGACCTTTAGAGACCCAGTACTTC.

The rearrangement links TRBV29-1 to TRBJ1-1; TRBD1 is a possible D gene (5 bases). Germline CDR1 SQVTM, CDR2 ANQGSEA. Trimming removed 2 bases from V and 0 bases from J, with 10 bases in between. The CDR3 sequence is 14 residues long. The CDR3 region is CSVEQGNMNTEAFF. Written as DNA, the CDR3 is TGCAGCGTTGAACAGGGAAATATGAACACTGAAGCTTTCTTT. Drawing the rest from reference TRBV29-1 and TRBJ1-1, the complete variable domain is SAVISQKPSRDICQRGTSLTIQCQVDSQVTMMFWYRQQPGQSLTLIATANQGSEATYESGFVIDKFPISRPNLTFSTLTVSNMSPEDSSIYLCSVEQGNMNTEAFFGQGTRLTVV.

The rearrangement links TRBV9 to TRBJ2-7, with TRBD2 identical over 10 bases. The germline V gene encodes CDR1 SGDLS and CDR2 YYNGEE. Trimming removed 0 bases from V and 0 bases from J; junction bases left unmatched: 15. This CDR3 is built from 20 residues. CDR3 sequence reads: CASSVVRTSGRPYISYEQYF. The CDR3 region has the DNA TGTGCCAGCAGCGTAGTAAGGACTAGCGGTAGACCCTATATCTCCTACGAGCAGTACTTC.

The chain has TRBV5-1 and TRBJ2-6; no definite D call. The CDR3 has 18 residues. V lost 0 bases, J lost 0 bases, and 13 bases lay in between. Per the germline V gene, CDR1 is SGHRS and CDR2 is YFSETQ. The chain's CDR3 is CASSLEMVVSSGANVLTF. Written as DNA, the CDR3 is TGCGCCAGCAGCTTGGAGATGGTTGTAAGCTCTGGGGCCAACGTCCTGACTTTC.

The gene calls are TRBV6-5 and TRBJ1-5; TRBD1 agrees at 7 bases. The CDR3 runs to 16 residues. The germline CDR1 and CDR2 sequences are MNHEY and SVGAGI. With V trimmed by 4 bases and J by 7 bases, 13 bases remained unmatched. Written as DNA, the CDR3 is TGTGCCAGCAGTTCATCGACAGGGCGTTTATCCCAGCCCCAGCATTTT. Amino acids: CASSSSTGRLSQPQHF.

The chain links TRBV4-2 to TRBJ2-2; D gene unclear. Trimming pared 0 bases from V and 0 bases from J, leaving 14 bases between. The CDR3 runs to 18 residues. Germline V gene data show CDR1 as LGHNA and CDR2 as YNFKEQ. CDR3 region: CASSQDPVWSTNTGELFF. CDR3 nucleotide sequence: TGTGCCAGCAGCCAAGATCCGGTTTGGTCGACGAACACCGGGGAGCTGTTTTTT.

This clonotype has just a few counts. The chain couples TRBV6-2 or TRBV6-3 to TRBJ2-5; D is uncertain. V lost 2 bases to trimming and J lost 5 bases, with 6 bases between them. This CDR3 is 12 amino acids long. Germline V CDR1 and CDR2: MNHEY, SVGEGT. CDR3 nucleotide sequence: TGTGCCAGCAGTTACCTTCGGGAGACCCAGTACTTC. It encodes CASSYLRETQYF.

This clonotype was seen only a few times. The chain combines TRBV20-1 with TRBJ2-7; D perhaps matches TRBD2 (6 bases). CDR1 and CDR2 (germline): DFQATT, SNEGSKA (reference sequence). The CDR3 covers 14 residues. Between the trimmed V and J ends, which lost 2 bases and 2 bases, there was a span of 13 bases. In DNA, the CDR3 is TGCAGTGCTAGACGGGACTTTCTAACCTACGAGCAGTACTTC. Protein sequence: CSARRDFLTYEQYF.